This entry features one T cell receptor beta chain sequence. In the original processing: It was from reference gene primer amplification that nucleated cell counts were estimated. Using immunoSEQ multiplex PCR, the repertoire was profiled, and TCRdb retains in-frame clones only, with some absent. V and J calls and clone size are copied from that table; D and trimming were computed from the DNA. The sample gives 300,000 to 400,000 clones, approximately 88% of which show up once; roughly a tenth is in the top ten. This record comes from a study of blood T cell repertoires in COVID-19. The germline gives CDR1 MNHEY, CDR2 SVGAGI. CDR3 length: 15 residues. V was cut by 0 bases and J by 0 bases, with 8 bases left in between.

The receptor comes from a man aged 30-40 years with COVID-19, enrolled during active disease. The chain carries TRBV6-5 and TRBJ1-1; the D is unclear. The material sequenced was peripheral blood. CDR3 nucleotides: TGTGCCAGCAGTTACTCGACTGGTGTGAACACTGAAGCTTTCTTT. Translation: CASSYSTGVNTEAFF.